The entry below gives a single T cell receptor beta chain sequence along with its context. Some clones are missing from TCRdb's copy, which holds only in-frame ones; the method was immunoSEQ multiplex PCR. The table has 55,000 to 75,000 clones, over 75% seen once. These data belong to a study of control samples from healthy donors and cancer patients. CDR1 SGHTA and CDR2 FQGNSA come from the germline V gene. V lost 4 bases to trimming and J lost 8 bases, with 6 bases between them. This CDR3 comprises 11 residues. The chain carries TRBV7-2 and TRBJ2-4; D not resolved. Material for sequencing was PBMCs. The origin of this receptor is a woman aged 50 to 65 with head and neck cancer. CDR3 coding DNA: TGTGCCAGCAGCTACCTGTACATTCAGTACTTC. Its protein product is CASSYLYIQYF.